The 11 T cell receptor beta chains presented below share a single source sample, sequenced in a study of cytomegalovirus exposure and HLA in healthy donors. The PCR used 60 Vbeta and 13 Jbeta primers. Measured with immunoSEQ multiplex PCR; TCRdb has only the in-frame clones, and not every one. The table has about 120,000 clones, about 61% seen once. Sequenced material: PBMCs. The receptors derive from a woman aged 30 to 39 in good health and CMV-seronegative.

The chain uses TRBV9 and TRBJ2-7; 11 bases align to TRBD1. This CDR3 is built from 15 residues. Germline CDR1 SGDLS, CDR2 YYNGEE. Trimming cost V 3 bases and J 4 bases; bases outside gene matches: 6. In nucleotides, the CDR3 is TGTGCCAGCAGCGCCTGGGACAGGGGGGGATACGAGCAGTACTTC. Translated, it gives CASSAWDRGGYEQYF.

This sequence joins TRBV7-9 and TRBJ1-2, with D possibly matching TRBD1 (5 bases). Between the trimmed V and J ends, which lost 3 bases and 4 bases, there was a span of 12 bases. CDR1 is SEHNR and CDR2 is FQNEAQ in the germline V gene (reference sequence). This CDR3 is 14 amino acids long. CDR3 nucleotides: TGTGCCAGCAGCTTCCCAGGGATCACCTATGGCTACACCTTC. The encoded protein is CASSFPGITYGYTF.

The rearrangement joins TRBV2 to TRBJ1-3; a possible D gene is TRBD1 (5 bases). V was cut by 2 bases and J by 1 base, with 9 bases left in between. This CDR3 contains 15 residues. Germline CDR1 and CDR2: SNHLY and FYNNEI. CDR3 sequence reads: CASSEWEGSGNTIYF. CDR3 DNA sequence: TGTGCCAGCAGTGAATGGGAGGGGTCTGGAAACACCATATATTTT.

CDR3 sequence reads: CASSQTPYPTSGKWNEQFF. CDR3 in DNA: TGTGCCAGCAGCCAGACCCCCTACCCGACTAGCGGAAAATGGAATGAGCAGTTCTTC. The V and J genes are TRBV14 and TRBJ2-1, with 9 nucleotides matching TRBD2. This CDR3 is 19 amino acids long. Germline CDR1 and CDR2: SGHDN and FVKESK. With V trimmed by 3 bases and J by 7 bases, 19 bases remained unmatched.

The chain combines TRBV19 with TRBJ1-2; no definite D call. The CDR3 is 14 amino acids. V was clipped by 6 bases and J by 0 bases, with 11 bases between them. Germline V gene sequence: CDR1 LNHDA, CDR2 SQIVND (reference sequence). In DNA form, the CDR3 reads TGTGCCAGTAGATCCAGCGACTCTAACTATGGCTACACCTTC. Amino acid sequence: CASRSSDSNYGYTF.

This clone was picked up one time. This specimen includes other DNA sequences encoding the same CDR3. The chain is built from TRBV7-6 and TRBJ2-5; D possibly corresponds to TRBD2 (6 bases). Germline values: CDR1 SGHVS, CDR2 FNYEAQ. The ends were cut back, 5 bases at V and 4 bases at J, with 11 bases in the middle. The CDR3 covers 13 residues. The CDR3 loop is CASSRDGRETQYF. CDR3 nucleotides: TGTGCCAGCAGCCGGGACGGGAGAGAGACCCAGTACTTC.

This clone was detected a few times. CDR3 residues: CASSLGTVREGYTF. CDR3 sequence (DNA): TGCGCCAGCAGCTTAGGCACCGTCCGGGAAGGCTACACCTTC. The chain joins TRBV5-1 to TRBJ1-2; D unclear. The CDR3 is made up of 14 amino acids. Germline V CDR1 and CDR2: SGHRS, YFSETQ. V shed 2 bases and J shed 8 bases, with 16 bases lying between them.

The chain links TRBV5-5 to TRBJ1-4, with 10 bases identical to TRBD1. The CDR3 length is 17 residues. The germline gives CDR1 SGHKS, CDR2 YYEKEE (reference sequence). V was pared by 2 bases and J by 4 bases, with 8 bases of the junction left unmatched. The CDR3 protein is CASSLSRDRGDNEKLFF. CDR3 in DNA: TGTGCCAGCAGCTTATCCCGGGACAGGGGCGATAATGAAAAACTGTTTTTT. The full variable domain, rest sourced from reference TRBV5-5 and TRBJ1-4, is DAGVTQSPTHLIKTRGQQVTLRCSPISGHKSVSWYQQVLGQGPQFIFQYYEKEERGRGNFPDRFSARQFPNYSSELNVNALLLGDSALYLCASSLSRDRGDNEKLFFGSGTQLSVL.

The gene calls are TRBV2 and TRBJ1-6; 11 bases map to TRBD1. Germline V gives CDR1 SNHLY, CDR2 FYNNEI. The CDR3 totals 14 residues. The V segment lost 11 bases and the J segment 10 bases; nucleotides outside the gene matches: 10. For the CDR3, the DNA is TGTGCCGGAAAAAGGACAGGGGGCGAGTCACCCCTCCACTTT. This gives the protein CAGKRTGGESPLHF. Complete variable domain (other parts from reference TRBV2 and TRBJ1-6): EPEVTQTPSHQVTQMGQEVILRCVPISNHLYFYWYRQILGQKVEFLVSFYNNEISEKSEIFDDQFSVERPDGSNFTLKIRSTKLEDSAMYFCAGKRTGGESPLHFGNGTRLTVT.

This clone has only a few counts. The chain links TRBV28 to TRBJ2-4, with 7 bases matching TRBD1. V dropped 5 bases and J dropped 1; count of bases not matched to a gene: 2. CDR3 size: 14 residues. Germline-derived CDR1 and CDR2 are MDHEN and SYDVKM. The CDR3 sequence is CASSLRGAKNIQYF. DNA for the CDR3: TGTGCCAGCAGTCTCAGGGGGGCCAAAAACATTCAGTACTTC. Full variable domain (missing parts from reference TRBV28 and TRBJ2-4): DVKVTQSSRYLVKRTGEKVFLECVQDMDHENMFWYRQDPGLGLRLIYFSYDVKMKEKGDIPEGYSVSREKKERFSLILESASTNQTSMYLCASSLRGAKNIQYFGAGTRLSVL.

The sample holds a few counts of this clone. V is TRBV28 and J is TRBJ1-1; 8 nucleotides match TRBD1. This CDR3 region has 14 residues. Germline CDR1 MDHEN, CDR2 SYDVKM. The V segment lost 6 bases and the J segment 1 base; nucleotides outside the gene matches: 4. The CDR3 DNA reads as TGTGCCAGCAGACCGGGACAGGAGAACACTGAAGCTTTCTTT. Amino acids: CASRPGQENTEAFF.